Detailed here is one TCR beta chain. This sample was taken from a study of blood T cell repertoires in COVID-19. Across the whole study: There were acute and convalescent COVID-19 samples, and they came from the United States, Italy and Spain. In each case, the material was cDNA or gDNA derived from T cells, B-cell-depleted T cells, or PBMCs.

The data were produced by immunoSEQ multiplex PCR, yet TCRdb's version contains in-frame clones alone and is incomplete. The data contain about 260,000 clones, approximately 86% of them seen just once; the ten biggest clones take up about 8.8%. V lost 4 bases, J lost 5 bases, and 5 bases stayed unmatched. The CDR3 loop spans 14 amino acids. CDR1 and CDR2 from the germline V gene are MDHEN and SYDVKM. This rearrangement joins TRBV28 to TRBJ2-7, with 10 bases that match TRBD1. The sample was peripheral blood. This clonotype was sampled from a man in his forties with active or convalescent COVID-19. As DNA, the CDR3 is TGTGCCAGCAGTTCCCCGACAGGGGGCAACGAGCAGTACTTC. Protein: CASSSPTGGNEQYF.